This T cell receptor (beta chain) is drawn from a study of blood T cell repertoires in COVID-19. Study at large: The United States, Italy and Spain supplied acute and convalescent COVID-19 samples.

As for this clone: The limits of the CDR3 on the DNA are not certain, so only TCRdb's listed CDR3 is given.

The protocol was immunoSEQ multiplex PCR, while the TCRdb copy is restricted to in-frame clones and leaves out a portion. The sample consists of 90,000 or so clones, 80% to 90% of them appearing once. The CDR3 is 15 residues long, ends included. Germline assignment: CDR1 MDHEN and CDR2 SYDVKM. Sequencing was performed on peripheral blood. This receptor was taken from a human donor in a cohort sampled during active COVID-19. The V and J genes are TRBV28 and TRBJ1-5; the table names TRBD1, a call not compared with the DNA. The CDR3: CASSTSTGWDQPQHF.